A selection of T cell receptor beta chains follows, all from one sample in a study of blood T cell repertoires in COVID-19. Sequencing was performed with immunoSEQ multiplex PCR; in TCRdb, only in-frame clones are kept and a portion is missing. The sample lists about 160,000 clones, over 70% seen once, with around 5.3% in the top ten. Sequenced: PBMCs or T cells enriched from blood (not recorded which). Source of these receptors: a woman aged 40 to 55 with acute COVID-19. CDR3s include the opening cysteine and the closing phenylalanine or tryptophan. Fields, in order: J gene, V gene, CDR3 protein.

j_call: TRBJ2-3; v_call: TRBV7-9; cdr3_aa: CASSLWGRSGRTDTQYF
j_call: TRBJ1-2; v_call: TRBV29-1; cdr3_aa: CSVAGTENYGYTF
j_call: TRBJ1-1; v_call: TRBV5-1; cdr3_aa: CASSLSGQGTEAFF
j_call: TRBJ2-7; v_call: TRBV5-4; cdr3_aa: CAWAGDALYEQYF
j_call: TRBJ1-3; v_call: TRBV7-9; cdr3_aa: CASSEGIFRSGNTIYF
j_call: TRBJ2-5; v_call: TRBV30; cdr3_aa: CAWGTGWSETQYF
j_call: TRBJ1-2; v_call: TRBV11-2; cdr3_aa: CASSFQGGNYGYTF
j_call: TRBJ1-2; v_call: TRBV5-4; cdr3_aa: CASNRQGGNYGYTF
j_call: TRBJ1-1; v_call: TRBV11-3; cdr3_aa: CASSSLLNRVGMNTEAFF
j_call: TRBJ2-3; v_call: TRBV30; cdr3_aa: CAWSVGSGSTDTQYF
j_call: TRBJ1-1; v_call: TRBV6-5; cdr3_aa: CASSYGTGMHTEAFF
j_call: TRBJ1-4; v_call: TRBV27; cdr3_aa: CASSLAGLTNEKLFF
j_call: TRBJ2-3; v_call: TRBV27; cdr3_aa: CASSFRTSGSTPYF
j_call: TRBJ2-3; v_call: TRBV7-9; cdr3_aa: CASRFGTSDTQYF
j_call: TRBJ2-1; v_call: TRBV28; cdr3_aa: CASLGLHNEQFF
j_call: TRBJ2-5; v_call: TRBV9; cdr3_aa: CASSAGQQQETQYF